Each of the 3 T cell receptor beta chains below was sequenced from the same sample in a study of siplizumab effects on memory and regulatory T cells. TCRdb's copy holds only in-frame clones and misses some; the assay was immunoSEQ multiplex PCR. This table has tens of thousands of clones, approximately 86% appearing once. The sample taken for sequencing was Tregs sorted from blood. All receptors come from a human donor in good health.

The chain's CDR3 is CASSPGVRGALYGYTF. The CDR3 nucleotides are TGTGCCAGCAGCCCAGGGGTACGGGGGGCCCTGTATGGCTACACCTTC. The chain uses TRBV14 and TRBJ1-2; perhaps TRBD1 as D (6 bases). Germline V CDR1 and CDR2: SGHDN, FVKESK. V gave up 4 bases and J gave up 5 bases, with 20 bases separating them. The CDR3 loop spans 16 amino acids.

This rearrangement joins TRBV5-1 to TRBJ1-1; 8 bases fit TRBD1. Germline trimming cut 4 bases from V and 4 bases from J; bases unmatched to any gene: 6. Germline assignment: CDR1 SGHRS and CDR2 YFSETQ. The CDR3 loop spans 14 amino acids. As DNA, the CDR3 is TGCGCCAGCAGCCCCGGACAGGGTCTCACTGAAGCTTTCTTT. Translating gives CASSPGQGLTEAFF. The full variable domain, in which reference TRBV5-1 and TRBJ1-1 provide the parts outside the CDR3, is KAGVTQTPRYLIKTRGQQVTLSCSPISGHRSVSWYQQTPGQGLQFLFEYFSETQRNKGNFPGRFSGRQFSNSRSEMNVSTLELGDSALYLCASSPGQGLTEAFFGQGTRLTVV.

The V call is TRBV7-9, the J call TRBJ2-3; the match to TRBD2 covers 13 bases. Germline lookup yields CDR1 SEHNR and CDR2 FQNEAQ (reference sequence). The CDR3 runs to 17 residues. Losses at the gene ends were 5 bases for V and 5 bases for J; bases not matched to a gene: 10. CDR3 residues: CASSTILAGGQGDTQYF. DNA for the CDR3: TGTGCCAGCAGCACAATACTAGCGGGGGGGCAAGGAGATACGCAGTATTTT.